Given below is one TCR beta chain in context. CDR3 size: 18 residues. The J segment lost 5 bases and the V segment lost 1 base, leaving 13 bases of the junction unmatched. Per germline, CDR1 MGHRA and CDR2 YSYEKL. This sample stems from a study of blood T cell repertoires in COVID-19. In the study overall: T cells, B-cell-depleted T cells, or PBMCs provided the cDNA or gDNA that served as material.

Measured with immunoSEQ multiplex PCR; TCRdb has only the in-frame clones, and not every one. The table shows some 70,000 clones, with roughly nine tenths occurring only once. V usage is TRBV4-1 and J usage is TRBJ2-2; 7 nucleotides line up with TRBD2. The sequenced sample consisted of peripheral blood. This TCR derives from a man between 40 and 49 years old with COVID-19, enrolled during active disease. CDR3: CASSQGAGRVWGTGELFF. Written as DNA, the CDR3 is TGCGCCAGCAGCCAAGGTGCAGGGAGGGTTTGGGGGACCGGGGAGCTGTTTTTT.